Included here is one T cell receptor beta chain sequence, with context. Its antigen is not identified. The CDR3 has 16 residues. Germline CDR1 and CDR2: SGHTA and FQGNSA. 5' RACE that incorporated UMI labels was used to prepare the TRB cDNA libraries. TCRdb reprocessed the 5' RACE reads, keeping one entry per CDR3 protein, no DNA. The sample has about 90,000 distinct CDR3 sequences. The data originate from a study of CXCR3-negative and CXCR3-positive naive CD8 T cells. Study results and limitations: CXCR3-positive naive cells carried more hydrophobic TRB CDR3s than CXCR3-negative ones. TRBV-TRBJ usage was alike in naive CXCR3-negative and CXCR3-positive cells but differed in memory cells.

V and J are TRBV7-2 and TRBJ2-7; TCRdb indicates TRBD1, and absent DNA this call remains unverified. Sequencing used naive CXCR3+ CD8+ T cells from blood. Specified subset: CD45RO-CCR7+CD27+CD95- naive CD8+ T cells expressing CXCR3 (TNR3+). This TCR was recovered from a human donor in good health. Some clones in this sample may be carry-over from other donors' samples. CDR3 sequence: CASSLALQGSNYEQYF. The complete variable domain, with remaining parts taken from reference TRBV7-2 and TRBJ2-7, reads GAGVSQSPSNKVTEKGKDVELRCDPISGHTALYWYRQSLGQGLEFLIYFQGNSAPDKSGLPSDRFSAERTGGSVSTLTIQRTQQEDSAVYLCASSLALQGSNYEQYFGPGTRLTVT.